The rows below give T cell receptor beta chains drawn from one sample of a study of cytomegalovirus exposure and HLA in healthy donors. Assay used: immunoSEQ multiplex PCR; TCRdb lists only in-frame clones, some missing. This table holds 120,000 or so clones, roughly 78% found once. The sequenced material came from PBMCs. The receptor source for this set is a woman aged 40-49 years in good health and CMV-seronegative. Both conserved end residues are part of each CDR3. The D gene is left open where the match is weak. Rows give clone size only sometimes, using once, few, many, or a class for an expanded clone.

TRBV7-9	16	TRBJ2-5	TRBD2	-	TGTGCCAGCAGCCTACTCGGACTAGCGGGAAAAGAGACCCAGTACTTC	CASSLLGLAGKETQYF
TRBV5-6	17	TRBJ2-1	TRBD1	few	TGTGCCAGCAGCTTGGTGGGACAGGGCGAAATGGGAAATGAGCAGTTCTTC	CASSLVGQGEMGNEQFF
TRBV6-1	14	TRBJ1-3	-	few	TGTGCCAGCAGCCAGACAGGCTCTGGAAACACCATATATTTT	CASSQTGSGNTIYF
TRBV28	14	TRBJ2-7	TRBD2	few	TGTGCCAGCAGCGGGACTAGCGCGACCTACGAGCAGTACTTC	CASSGTSATYEQYF
TRBV10-2	16	TRBJ2-3	-	-	TGCGCCAGCAGTGATGGTCAGGGCGCCCCCACAGATACGCAGTATTTT	CASSDGQGAPTDTQYF
TRBV18	12	TRBJ2-1	TRBD2	few	TGTGCCAGCTCCGGGGGGGCGATCGAGCAGTTCTTC	CASSGGAIEQFF
TRBV7-3	16	TRBJ2-3	TRBD2	-	TGTGCCAGCAGCCTCCGACTAGCGGGATTACGAGATACGCAGTATTTT	CASSLRLAGLRDTQYF
TRBV5-1	17	TRBJ2-1	TRBD2	-	TGCGCCAGCAGCTCGAAAACCGGGACTAGGGGGGCCATTGAGCAGTTCTTC	CASSSKTGTRGAIEQFF
TRBV5-5	14	TRBJ2-5	-	-	TGTGCCAGCAGCTTGGCAGGGTCCCTGAGAGCCCAGTACTTC	CASSLAGSLRAQYF
TRBV7-2	15	TRBJ1-6	TRBD1	-	TGTGCCAGCAGCGCCCTACAGGGGAATAATTCACCCCTCCACTTT	CASSALQGNNSPLHF
TRBV7-2	12	TRBJ1-2	-	few	TGTGCCAGCAGCTTAGTCGGCTATGGCTACACCTTC	CASSLVGYGYTF
TRBV4-1	15	TRBJ2-5	-	-	TGCGCCAGCAGCCATCCGGGGTCTTCGGGTGAGACCCAGTACTTC	CASSHPGSSGETQYF
TRBV7-2	12	TRBJ2-5	-	once	TGTGCCAGCAGCCGGTTGCGAGAGACCCAGTACTTC	CASSRLRETQYF
TRBV9	14	TRBJ2-1	-	-	TGTGCCAGCAGCGTAGCGGGGGAGCTCGATGAGCAGTTCTTC	CASSVAGELDEQFF
TRBV7-6	13	TRBJ1-5	-	-	TGTGCCAGCAGCCAGCAGGGGAATCAGCCCCAGCATTTT	CASSQQGNQPQHF
TRBV7-9	15	TRBJ1-1	-	-	TGTTCCAGCAGCCCCCGGGGGGCTGGCGAAACTGAAGCTTTCTTT	CSSSPRGAGETEAFF
TRBV11-2	16	TRBJ2-1	TRBD2	few	TGTGCCAGCAGCTCCTGGACTAGCGGGGTCCACAATGAGCAGTTCTTC	CASSSWTSGVHNEQFF
TRBV7-9	13	TRBJ1-1	-	-	TGTGCCAGCAGCTTAGAGCGGAACACTGAAGCTTTCTTT	CASSLERNTEAFF
TRBV11-2	15	TRBJ1-5	TRBD1	-	TGTGCCAGCAGCTTAGGTCCCGACAGGGCTCAGCCCCAGCATTTT	CASSLGPDRAQPQHF
TRBV5-1	15	TRBJ2-7	-	-	TGCGCCAGCACCTTCTCGGTGGGGGGAAACGGGGAGCAGTACTTC	CASTFSVGGNGEQYF
TRBV9	15	TRBJ2-3	TRBD2	-	TGTGCCAGCAGCGTAGGTGACGGGAGGATAGATACGCAGTATTTT	CASSVGDGRIDTQYF
TRBV11-1	15	TRBJ2-1	TRBD2	-	TGTGCCAGCAGCTTGGTCAGCGGGAGACTGAATGAGCAGTTCTTC	CASSLVSGRLNEQFF
TRBV6-1	14	TRBJ2-2	TRBD2	few	TGTGCCAGCAGTGCGGGGGGAGAAGCCGGGGAGCTGTTTTTT	CASSAGGEAGELFF
TRBV1	21	TRBJ2-3	-	few	TGCACCAGCAGCCCTCTAAGTCTCCGTGGACTAGCCTGTCAGACCAGAGATACGCAGTATTTT	CTSSPLSLRGLACQTRDTQYF
TRBV28	14	TRBJ2-7	TRBD2	-	TGTGCCAGCAGCCTAACTAGCGGTACCTACGAGCAGTACTTC	CASSLTSGTYEQYF
TRBV2	14	TRBJ2-1	TRBD1	-	TGTGCCAGCAACGAACAGGGGCCGGGCAATGAGCAGTTCTTC	CASNEQGPGNEQFF
TRBV5-6	14	TRBJ2-7	-	-	TGTGCCAGCAGCTCCCGGGACACCGGCTCCGAGCAGTACTTC	CASSSRDTGSEQYF
TRBV27	14	TRBJ1-2	TRBD1	-	TGTGCCAGCAGTTTAGCGGGACAGGGACGAGGCTACACCTTC	CASSLAGQGRGYTF
TRBV7-9	16	TRBJ2-1	TRBD2	once	TGTGCCAGCAGCTACCATAGCGGGAGTCTAGACAATGAGCAGTTCTTC	CASSYHSGSLDNEQFF
TRBV7-2	13	TRBJ1-4	-	-	TGTGCCAGCAGCTTAGCGCGGAGGGAAAAACTGTTTTTT	CASSLARREKLFF
TRBV28	14	TRBJ1-2	-	-	TGTGCCAGCAGTTTTCTGTGGCGTGAGGATGGCTACACCTTC	CASSFLWREDGYTF
TRBV4-1	16	TRBJ1-1	-	-	TGCGCCAGCAGCCAAACACGGGCTATCCGGGGAGCTGAAGCTTTCTTT	CASSQTRAIRGAEAFF
TRBV6-1	14	TRBJ1-2	TRBD1	-	TGTGCCAGCAGTGCTTACAGGGGCCGGGATGGCTACACCTTC	CASSAYRGRDGYTF
TRBV19	13	TRBJ1-5	-	-	TGTGCCAGTAGTACCGACATAAATCAGCCCCAGCATTTT	CASSTDINQPQHF
TRBV6-6	15	TRBJ2-2	TRBD1	-	TGTGCCAGCAGTTACATGGGACAGGGGGACGGGGAGCTGTTTTTT	CASSYMGQGDGELFF
TRBV5-5	14	TRBJ1-2	TRBD1	-	TGTGCCAGCAGCTTGGTCGGGACAGGGAATGGCTACACCTTC	CASSLVGTGNGYTF
TRBV28	14	TRBJ2-2	TRBD2	few	TGTGCCAGCATCCGGGAGGGGCAATCCGGGGAGCTGTTTTTT	CASIREGQSGELFF
TRBV28	12	TRBJ1-5	-	-	TGTGCCAGCAGGGGCTGGAATCAGCCCCAGCATTTT	CASRGWNQPQHF
TRBV28	16	TRBJ1-2	-	-	TGTGCCAGCAGTTTACCGCCATGGGGGGGCATCTATGGCTACACCTTC	CASSLPPWGGIYGYTF
TRBV18	13	TRBJ2-1	-	few	TGTGCCAGCTCACCATATACAGAGAATGAGCAGTTCTTC	CASSPYTENEQFF
TRBV5-1	17	TRBJ2-3	-	-	TGCGCCAGCAGCTTGGCCAGAGGCCCGCTTAACTCCGATACGCAGTATTTT	CASSLARGPLNSDTQYF
TRBV7-8	13	TRBJ2-1	-	-	TGTGCCAGAGGGGCTAGGGGGAATAATGAGCAGTTCTTC	CARGARGNNEQFF
TRBV19	15	TRBJ2-2	TRBD1	once	TGTGCCAGTAGTACGACAGGGGGTTGGACCGGGGAGCTGTTTTTT	CASSTTGGWTGELFF
TRBV28	16	TRBJ2-1	TRBD2	few	TGTGCCAGCAATGGCGCTAGCGGGAGTATGGGTAATGAGCAGTTCTTC	CASNGASGSMGNEQFF
TRBV7-9	17	TRBJ2-3	TRBD2	-	TGTGCCAGCAGCTTGGGGGGACGGGGGGGCACCCCAGATACGCAGTATTTT	CASSLGGRGGTPDTQYF
TRBV15	16	TRBJ1-2	-	few	TGTGCCACCAGCAGCCACCTAAGACGGGGGGGCGATGGCTACACCTTC	CATSSHLRRGGDGYTF
TRBV10-1	17	TRBJ2-3	-	-	TGCGCCAGCAGTGAGTCGAGAACCGGTCCTTGCACAGATACGCAGTATTTT	CASSESRTGPCTDTQYF
TRBV2	14	TRBJ1-1	TRBD1	-	TGTGCCAGCCTGGGGACAGGAGGGGACACTGAAGCTTTCTTT	CASLGTGGDTEAFF
TRBV5-8	17	TRBJ2-3	TRBD2	once	TGTGCCAGCAGCTTGGGCGGGACTAGCGGGAGGCCAGATACGCAGTATTTT	CASSLGGTSGRPDTQYF